Listed below are T cell receptor beta chains from one sample, sequenced in a study of PD-1 blockade in classical Hodgkin lymphoma. Assay: immunoSEQ multiplex PCR; the TCRdb copy retains only in-frame clones and omits some. The repertoire holds 10,000 to 15,000 clones, with around 85% as singletons. The sample was CD4+ T cells from blood, taken at baseline. These receptors originate from a human donor with classical Hodgkin lymphoma. CDR3s include the opening cysteine and the closing phenylalanine or tryptophan. A D gene is named only where the DNA matches it firmly.

NA,TRBV7-2,CASSSQGNTEAFF
NA,TRBV20-1,CSALDSETQYF
NA,TRBV7-2,CASSQTVWGTEAFF
TRBD1,TRBV5-1,CAPAVRQGVNTEAFF
TRBD2,TRBV18,CASSPLSSGGGNEQFF
NA,TRBV7-2,CASSEAGQAYNEQFF
NA,TRBV7-9,CASSFPQRNTEAFF
TRBD1,TRBV5-4,CASSLAKTGSYEAFF
TRBD1,TRBV11-3,CASSSRRGLNTEAFF
NA,TRBV10-3,CAISESYTGELFF
NA,TRBV29-1,CSVELPNRVRDEQYF
TRBD2,TRBV7-9,CASSLSGVYNEQFF
NA,TRBV6-5,CASSNRDMLNYGYTF
NA,TRBV2,CASSDRGAGETQYF
NA,TRBV7-8,CASSFSGRLSYEQYF
NA,TRBV5-6,CASSPPGVGKENIQYF
TRBD1,TRBV5-4,CASSRLGDRGTGYGYTF
TRBD1,TRBV11-2,CASSQAGGDSPLHF
NA,TRBV7-2,CASSIYRDTGELFF
NA,TRBV6-5,CASSNWGGRRTDTQYF
NA,TRBV15,CATSRGRFGETQYF
NA,TRBV5-8,CASSLEGGWIAKNIQYF
NA,TRBV7-3,CASSTDSNSPLHF
NA,TRBV5-6,CASSSGDLIYSPLHF
NA,TRBV29-1,CSVVVRGRNTEAFF
TRBD1,TRBV6-1,CASSDHRGFGYTF
TRBD1,TRBV28,CASSQISGGTVNEQYF
NA,TRBV7-2,CASSLVGSSNAGYTF
NA,TRBV7-9,CASSLEHTYGYTF
TRBD1,TRBV6-4,CASSPGQSYGYTF
NA,TRBV11-3,CASSLSFTEDGGTDTQYF
TRBD1,TRBV11-2,CASSLGRDRETEAFF
NA,TRBV15,CATSYMRGEKLFF
NA,TRBV5-6,CASSRVSGANVLTF
NA,TRBV30,CAWTGLNYGDTQYF
NA,TRBV9,CASSVGSSGNTIYF
NA,TRBV2,CASTSGTWGKNIQYF
TRBD2,TRBV4-3,CASSQDPGGDTDTQYF
TRBD1,TRBV28,CASSYRGGDQPQHF
TRBD1,TRBV19,CASTIGTGARGQPQHF
TRBD2,TRBV7-3,CASSLTRPGLAGGPRYTQYF
NA,TRBV11-3,CASSLGPANTGELFF
NA,TRBV5-6,CASRLRGGRDNEKLFF
NA,TRBV6-1,CASRGRGGNQPQHF
NA,TRBV5-4,CASKGGLNTEAFF
NA,TRBV5-4,CASSSKDSISTDTQYF
NA,TRBV5-1,CASRLFGGTGELFF
NA,TRBV30,CAWSWPRARANYGYTF
NA,TRBV11-2,CASSLWTSSTDTQYF
TRBD1,TRBV29-1,CSAQGGDTEAFF
NA,TRBV28,CASSFLRPNRLQYF
TRBD2,TRBV5-1,CASSSAAGGRSGELFF
NA,TRBV6-1,CASTSGGGYTF
TRBD1,TRBV5-1,CASSFGGQGNSPLHF
TRBD1,TRBV7-6,CASRKTGTDTGELFF